Listed below are T cell receptor beta chains from one sample, sequenced in a study of shared T cell receptors in the human thymus. Profiled with immunoSEQ multiplex PCR; TCRdb holds only in-frame clones, not every one. The data contain 720,000 or so clones, 70% to 90% of them singletons. These data were also filed under a second study, of human thymus T cells.

Sequenced input: thymocytes. All receptors come from a girl under three years old with a congenital heart defect. Both conserved end residues are part of each CDR3. The D gene is left open where the match is weak. A row's size may be missing; if present it is once, few, many or a size class.

V: TRBV5-4; J: TRBJ1-6; size: -; D: -; DNA: TGTGCCAGCAGCTTGGACAGGCCGAATTCACCCCTCCACTTT; CDR3: CASSLDRPNSPLHF
V: TRBV4-1; J: TRBJ2-5; size: -; D: TRBD2; DNA: TGCGCCAGCAGCCAGGACCCCACCTTCACTAGCGGGGGGGCCAATCGACAAGAGACCCAGTACTTC; CDR3: CASSQDPTFTSGGANRQETQYF
V: TRBV7-9; J: TRBJ2-5; size: -; D: -; DNA: TGTGCCAGCAGCTTAGAACAGGGAGGGGTAGAGACCCAGTACTTC; CDR3: CASSLEQGGVETQYF
V: TRBV5-1; J: TRBJ1-1; size: -; D: -; DNA: TGCGCCAGCAGCTTAGTACCCCGGGGGGTAGGGATAAGCCCGGACACTGAAGCTTTCTTT; CDR3: CASSLVPRGVGISPDTEAFF
V: TRBV25-1; J: TRBJ2-5; size: once; D: TRBD1; DNA: TGTGCCAGCAGTCCTCTGAGGGGGCCTAAAGAGACCCAGTACTTC; CDR3: CASSPLRGPKETQYF
V: TRBV4-1; J: TRBJ1-4; size: -; D: TRBD1; DNA: TGCGCCAGCAGCCAAGTAAGCAGGGGGCGTGAAAAACTGTTTTTT; CDR3: CASSQVSRGREKLFF
V: TRBV7-9; J: TRBJ1-2; size: -; D: TRBD1; DNA: TGTGCCAGCAGCTTATTGGACAGGGACAAAACCTATGGCTACACCTTC; CDR3: CASSLLDRDKTYGYTF
V: TRBV7-9; J: TRBJ1-2; size: -; D: -; DNA: TGTGCCAGCAGCGGATTCGTAGTAGGCGGCGGCAAAGGCTACACCTTC; CDR3: CASSGFVVGGGKGYTF
V: TRBV5-1; J: TRBJ1-2; size: -; D: -; DNA: TGCGCCAGCAGCCCCGATTCGACAGTGCAACCTAATGGCTACACCTTC; CDR3: CASSPDSTVQPNGYTF
V: TRBV5-6; J: TRBJ1-5; size: -; D: TRBD1; DNA: TGTGCCAGCAGCTTGGACAGGGGGGATCAGCCCCAGCATTTT; CDR3: CASSLDRGDQPQHF
V: TRBV7-6; J: TRBJ1-2; size: once; D: -; DNA: TGTGCCAGCAGCTTAATAGGCCAGGGCGGGATATATGGCTACACCTTC; CDR3: CASSLIGQGGIYGYTF
V: TRBV5-6; J: TRBJ1-2; size: once; D: -; DNA: TGTGCCAGCAGCTTGGCGGCAGGGCAGCATGGCTACACCTTC; CDR3: CASSLAAGQHGYTF
V: TRBV6-6; J: TRBJ2-2; size: -; D: TRBD1; DNA: TGTGCCAGCAGGGGACAGGGGGCCGGGACCGGGGAGCTGTTTTTT; CDR3: CASRGQGAGTGELFF
V: TRBV7-2; J: TRBJ2-3; size: -; D: TRBD2; DNA: TGTGCCAGCAGCATAGCGGGTGCGGGGAATAGCACAGATACGCAGTATTTT; CDR3: CASSIAGAGNSTDTQYF
V: TRBV10-3; J: TRBJ2-5; size: -; D: -; DNA: TGTGCCGTAAGAGGGGGAGAGACCCAGTACTTC; CDR3: CAVRGGETQYF
V: TRBV6-1; J: TRBJ1-2; size: -; D: -; DNA: TGTGCCAGCAGTGAAGCGTATTTTACTACAGGGTTCGGGTTAATCTCAGACTATGGCTACACCTTC; CDR3: CASSEAYFTTGFGLISDYGYTF
V: TRBV14; J: TRBJ1-1; size: -; D: -; DNA: TGTGCCAGCAGCCATGAGGGATACACTGAAGCTTTCTTT; CDR3: CASSHEGYTEAFF
V: TRBV5-4; J: TRBJ2-7; size: -; D: -; DNA: TGTGCCAGCAGCTGGGGCGGATCCGAGCAGTACTTC; CDR3: CASSWGGSEQYF
V: TRBV27; J: TRBJ1-1; size: -; D: -; DNA: TGTGCCAGCAGTCATAAGGGGGACACTGAAGCTTTCTTT; CDR3: CASSHKGDTEAFF
V: TRBV27; J: TRBJ1-1; size: -; D: -; DNA: TGTGCCAGCAGTCAGGACTCCTTAAAGGGGGAGGGCACTGAAGCTTTCTTT; CDR3: CASSQDSLKGEGTEAFF
V: TRBV9; J: TRBJ1-2; size: -; D: TRBD1; DNA: TGTGCCAGCAGCGTCGATCGACAGGGGTTTGGCTACACCTTC; CDR3: CASSVDRQGFGYTF
V: TRBV6-4; J: TRBJ2-1; size: -; D: -; DNA: TGTGCCAGCAGATGGACTGCCAGCTCCTACAATGAGCAGTTCTTC; CDR3: CASRWTASSYNEQFF
V: TRBV9; J: TRBJ1-4; size: once; D: -; DNA: TGTGCCAGCTCAACCCAGGGTAATAATGAAAAACTGTTTTTT; CDR3: CASSTQGNNEKLFF
V: TRBV10-3; J: TRBJ1-1; size: -; D: -; DNA: TGTGCCATCAGTGATCGTAGTTGGAGCCCTGAAGCTTTCTTT; CDR3: CAISDRSWSPEAFF
V: TRBV28; J: TRBJ2-5; size: -; D: -; DNA: TGTGCCAGCAGTCCGCGCCCCCAACAAGAGACCCAGTACTTC; CDR3: CASSPRPQQETQYF
V: TRBV4-3; J: TRBJ2-1; size: -; D: -; DNA: TGCGCCAGCAGCCAAGATGCCCCAGGGTGTGAGCAGTTCTTC; CDR3: CASSQDAPGCEQFF
V: TRBV18; J: TRBJ2-2; size: few; D: -; DNA: TGTGCCAGCTCACCGAGACAGACATGGAACACCGGGGAGCTGTTTTTT; CDR3: CASSPRQTWNTGELFF
V: TRBV28; J: TRBJ1-5; size: -; D: -; DNA: TGTGCCAGCAGCCCCGGTCAAAAAATTAGCAATCAGCCCCAGCATTTT; CDR3: CASSPGQKISNQPQHF
V: TRBV11-2; J: TRBJ1-1; size: -; D: TRBD1; DNA: TGTGCCAGCAGCTTAGGGTCGCAGGGGGCGGCCACTGAAGCTTTCTTT; CDR3: CASSLGSQGAATEAFF
V: TRBV28; J: TRBJ1-5; size: -; D: -; DNA: TGTGCCAGCAGGAGGGGGTTTGCGAATCAGCCCCAGCATTTT; CDR3: CASRRGFANQPQHF
V: TRBV18; J: TRBJ1-5; size: -; D: -; DNA: TGTGCCAGCTCACCGTCGGGGCGGGGGCAGCCCCAGCATTTT; CDR3: CASSPSGRGQPQHF
V: TRBV15; J: TRBJ1-1; size: -; D: -; DNA: TGTGCCACCAGCAGAGTTCCCGTTGGCAGTATCACTGAAGCTTTCTTT; CDR3: CATSRVPVGSITEAFF
V: TRBV14; J: TRBJ1-3; size: -; D: TRBD1; DNA: TGTGCCAGCAGCCAAGGGACAGGGTTCTCTGGAAACACCATATATTTT; CDR3: CASSQGTGFSGNTIYF
V: TRBV11-2; J: TRBJ1-2; size: -; D: -; DNA: TGTGCCAGCAGCTTAGGGACACTCTATGGCTACACCTTC; CDR3: CASSLGTLYGYTF
V: TRBV28; J: TRBJ1-2; size: once; D: -; DNA: TGTGCCAGCAGTCCGGTCCCTGGCCCGCGGTATGGCTACACCTTC; CDR3: CASSPVPGPRYGYTF
V: TRBV23-1; J: TRBJ2-5; size: -; D: -; DNA: TGCGCCAGCAGTCAATACGCGGGGATAGGGGAAGAGACCCAGTACTTC; CDR3: CASSQYAGIGEETQYF
V: TRBV7-6; J: TRBJ1-2; size: -; D: TRBD1; DNA: TGTGCCAGCAGCTTAAAGGGGGCGCTGGGCTACACCTTC; CDR3: CASSLKGALGYTF
V: TRBV27; J: TRBJ2-7; size: -; D: TRBD1; DNA: TGTGCCAGCAGTTTAGGGACAGGGGCCGCCTACGAGCAGTACTTC; CDR3: CASSLGTGAAYEQYF
V: TRBV5-4; J: TRBJ2-5; size: -; D: TRBD2; DNA: TGTGCCAGCAGCACACTAGCGGGGGGGCTTGGGACCCAGTACTTC; CDR3: CASSTLAGGLGTQYF